Shown below are 4 T cell receptor beta chains from a single sample sequenced in a study of blood T cell repertoires in COVID-19. Assay used: immunoSEQ multiplex PCR; TCRdb lists only in-frame clones, some missing. The sample has 35,000 to 40,000 clones, roughly 90% seen once. The specimen sequenced was peripheral blood. These receptor sequences come from a human donor in a cohort sampled during active COVID-19.

The gene calls are TRBV9 and TRBJ2-7; 8 bases agree with TRBD1. Germline trimming cut 4 bases from V and 3 bases from J; bases unmatched to any gene: 9. Germline V gene data show CDR1 as SGDLS and CDR2 as YYNGEE. This CDR3 contains 15 residues. The CDR3 DNA reads TGTGCCAGCAGCCTTCAGGGGGCGTCGGGCTACGAGCAGTACTTC. This translates into CASSLQGASGYEQYF.

This clone was counted a single time. The gene calls are TRBV6-1 and TRBJ2-7; 10 nucleotides agree with TRBD2. The CDR3 has 15 amino acids. Germline V CDR1 and CDR2: MNHNS, SASEGT. V was pared by 4 bases and J by 2 bases, with 5 bases of the junction left unmatched. Here the CDR3 reads CASSVAGGSPYEQYF. The CDR3 DNA sequence: TGTGCCAGCAGTGTAGCGGGGGGTTCCCCCTACGAGCAGTACTTC.

The chain recombines TRBV6-6 with TRBJ1-4, with 8 bases fitting TRBD1. The V and J ends lost 2 bases and 7 bases, in that order; junction bases with no gene match: 6. This CDR3 is built from 15 residues. Germline lookup yields CDR1 MNHNY and CDR2 SVGAGI (reference sequence). The CDR3 nucleotides read TGTGCCAGCAGTTACGCGGACAGGGTTAGTGAAAAACTGTTTTTT. Its translation: CASSYADRVSEKLFF.

This clone appeared a few times. The rearrangement joins TRBV30 to TRBJ1-1; 8 bases map to TRBD1. V dropped 3 bases and J dropped 3; count of bases not matched to a gene: 3. The CDR3 sequence is 13 residues long. Germline CDR1 is GTSNPN and CDR2 is SVGIG (reference sequence). The CDR3, as DNA: TGTGCCTGGAGCAGGGGGCGAGACACTGAAGCTTTCTTT. Protein product: CAWSRGRDTEAFF.